In its sample, the clone carrying this T cell receptor beta chain was seen a few times. The sample originates from a study of blood T cells in healthy people across ages. The CDR3 is 13 residues long. With 6 bases removed from V and 7 bases from J, the gap between germline ends came to 15 bases. Per individual sample, total RNA of at least 6 micrograms was extracted. With a J-beta primer mix and a sample-barcoded 5' primer, a second PCR ran about 7 to 11 cycles. TCRdb reprocessed the 5' RACE reads via MiXCR and lists one record per CDR3 protein. Of some 730,000 distinct CDR3 sequences listed, 20% to 25% are singletons.

The chain joins TRBV12-3 or TRBV12-4 to TRBJ1-2, with a tentative D call TRBD1 (6 bases). The clonotype originates from a man in his 70s in good health. Sequencing input: blood. The CDR3 sequence: CASSPRQVRGYTF. The CDR3 DNA reads as TGTGCCAGCAGCCCCCGACAGGTTCGTGGCTACACCTTC.